Presented here are 10 T cell receptor beta chains from one specimen sequenced in a study of T-cell reconstitution after alpha-beta-depleted transplantation in children. The TCRbeta library was prepared with unique molecular identifiers. TCRdb itself ran the PCR reads through MiXCR, one entry per CDR3 protein. The top ten clones hold about 6.5% of a sample with 6,000 or so distinct CDR3 sequences, around 15% of them seen once. Specimen: PBMCs, collected before TCRalphabeta/CD19-depleted stem cell transplant. These receptors originate from a boy aged 10-17 years with acute lymphoblastic leukemia, due to receive a stem cell transplant.

By sample fraction, this clonotype is medium-sized. This rearrangement joins TRBV4-2 to TRBJ1-1; TRBD1 aligns across 7 bases. Germline CDR1 reads LGHNA; CDR2 reads YNFKEQ. This CDR3 contains 13 residues. The V and J ends lost 11 bases and 9 bases, in that order; junction bases with no gene match: 15. In nucleotides, the CDR3 is TGTGCCGCCGCATCCGGAGCAGGGGGAAAAGCTTTCTTT. This encodes CAAASGAGGKAFF.

This clonotype is medium-sized within its sample. This sequence joins TRBV20-1 and TRBJ2-7; D call uncertain. The CDR3 spans 14 residues. Looked up from germline, CDR1 is DFQATT and CDR2 is SNEGSKA (reference sequence). V lost 4 bases to trimming and J lost 0 bases, with 13 bases between them. The CDR3 DNA sequence: TGCAGTGCTACCTCCCCGTGGGGCTCCTACGAGCAGTACTTC. It specifies CSATSPWGSYEQYF.

This clonotype is termed medium-sized. This chain links TRBV12-3 or TRBV12-4 with TRBJ2-6; D uncertain. The CDR3 sequence is 14 residues long. Trimming shortened V by 5 bases and J by 0 bases, and 5 bases separated the two germline ends. DNA for the CDR3: TGTGCCAGCAGTGGGCACTCTGGGGCCAACGTCCTGACTTTC. Translated, it gives CASSGHSGANVLTF.

This clonotype is labeled as medium-sized. The chain combines TRBV4-3 with TRBJ1-1; no clear D. CDR3 size: 16 residues. Trimming cost V 6 bases and J 0 bases, with 17 bases left between them. Per germline, CDR1 LGHNA and CDR2 YSLEER. The CDR3 nucleotides read TGCGCCAGCAGTCTCACAGCAAACCCTATGAACACTGAAGCTTTCTTT. Its protein is CASSLTANPMNTEAFF.

At least ten counts were recorded for this clonotype. The V gene is TRBV7-9, the J gene TRBJ1-2; D is unclear. The CDR3 has 12 residues. Germline V CDR1 and CDR2: SEHNR, FQNEAQ (reference sequence). Between the trimmed V and J ends, which lost 4 bases and 8 bases, there was a span of 11 bases. DNA of the CDR3: TGTGCCAGCAGCTCCCCCCCCCTAGGCTACACCTTC. Amino acid sequence: CASSSPPLGYTF.

This clonotype is medium-sized (0.01 to 0.1%) by share. In nucleotides, the CDR3 is TGTGCCAGCAGCTTAGGGTCCACCATGAACACTGAAGCTTTCTTT. Protein product: CASSLGSTMNTEAFF. This chain links TRBV7-2 with TRBJ1-1; D gene uncertain. Germline V CDR1 and CDR2: SGHTA, FQGNSA. Trimming shortened V by 1 base and J by 0 bases, and 9 bases separated the two germline ends. The CDR3 sequence is 15 residues long.

This clonotype showed up many times. This chain connects TRBV18 to TRBJ1-2, with D possibly being TRBD1 (5 bases). The CDR3 covers 14 residues. V dropped 2 bases and J dropped 2 bases, with 9 bases sitting between them. The germline CDR1 and CDR2 sequences are KGHSH and LQKENI. The CDR3 sequence is CASSPGTENYGYTF. The DNA of the CDR3 is TGTGCCAGCTCACCAGGGACGGAAAACTATGGCTACACCTTC.

Within the sample, this clonotype is medium-sized. The rearrangement links TRBV9 to TRBJ2-4; the match to TRBD1 covers 7 bases. The length of the CDR3 is 16 residues. Germline assignment: CDR1 SGDLS and CDR2 YYNGEE. Trimming cost V 0 bases and J 3 bases; bases outside gene matches: 6. The CDR3 protein is CASSVGGAGGKNIQYF. The CDR3 DNA sequence: TGTGCCAGCAGCGTAGGAGGGGCAGGGGGCAAAAACATTCAGTACTTC.

By its share, this clonotype is medium-sized. This chain connects TRBV7-2 to TRBJ2-2, with 7 positions matching TRBD1. This CDR3 has 15 amino acids. Germline V gene sequence: CDR1 SGHTA, CDR2 FQGNSA. Trimming took 7 bases from V and 4 from J; bases not matched to a gene: 9. The CDR3 coding sequence is TGTGCCAGCACCACTGGGGGACAGACCACCGGGGAGCTGTTTTTT. Its protein product is CASTTGGQTTGELFF. Based on the CDR3 plus reference TRBV7-2 and TRBJ2-2, the full variable domain is GAGVSQSPSNKVTEKGKDVELRCDPISGHTALYWYRQSLGQGLEFLIYFQGNSAPDKSGLPSDRFSAERTGGSVSTLTIQRTQQEDSAVYLCASTTGGQTTGELFFGEGSRLTVL.

J is TRBJ1-2 and V is TRBV7-2; D unresolved. The germline V and J ends were trimmed by 2 bases and 8 bases, with 9 bases remaining between them. The CDR3 consists of 12 residues. CDR1 is SGHTA, CDR2 FQGNSA, per germline. The CDR3 bases are TGTGCCAGCAGCTTACGAGCTTACGGCTACACCTTC. Translated, it gives CASSLRAYGYTF.